What follows are 14 T cell receptor beta chains derived from one specimen sequenced in a study of T cells after yellow fever vaccination. One entry per CDR3 protein results from TCRdb running MiXCR on the 5' RACE reads. This table holds about 220,000 distinct CDR3 sequences, under 3.5% found once. The specimen was CD4+ T cells sorted from PBMCs, collected 10 days after the yellow fever booster vaccination. Receptors originate from a man between 18 and 35 years old who received the YFV17D yellow fever vaccine.

This clonotype was picked up many times. V is TRBV7-8 and J is TRBJ1-4; TRBD1 aligns across 8 bases. Germline lookup yields CDR1 SGHVS and CDR2 FQNEAQ. This CDR3 contains 16 residues. Trimming removed 5 bases from V and 8 bases from J; junction bases left unmatched: 13. The CDR3, as DNA: TGTGCCAGCAGCGAAAAGGGACAGGCCCCCAAGGAAAAACTGTTTTTT. Translating it yields CASSEKGQAPKEKLFF.

This clonotype was observed many times. V and J are TRBV28 and TRBJ2-1; the D is unclear. The germline V gene encodes CDR1 MDHEN and CDR2 SYDVKM. The germline V and J ends were trimmed by 5 bases and 9 bases, with 11 bases remaining between them. The CDR3 has 12 amino acids. The CDR3: CASSTPGREQFF. CDR3 bases: TGTGCCAGCAGTACACCAGGACGTGAGCAGTTCTTC.

This sequence joins TRBV7-3 and TRBJ2-7; no firm D call. CDR1 is SGHTA, CDR2 FQGTGA, per germline. The CDR3 has 13 residues. With 0 bases removed from V and 2 bases from J, the gap between germline ends came to 5 bases. CDR3 bases: TGTGCCAGCAGCTTAACGAGCGCCTACGAGCAGTACTTC. Amino acid sequence: CASSLTSAYEQYF. Drawing the rest from reference TRBV7-3 and TRBJ2-7, the complete variable domain is GAGVSQTPSNKVTEKGKYVELRCDPISGHTALYWYRQSLGQGPEFLIYFQGTGAADDSGLPNDRFFAVRPEGSVSTLKIQRTERGDSAVYLCASSLTSAYEQYFGPGTRLTVT.

This clonotype was recorded at least ten times. The V gene is TRBV5-1, the J gene TRBJ2-5; weak D call: TRBD2 (6 bases). The ends were cut back, 0 bases at V and 2 bases at J, with 11 bases in the middle. Germline assignment: CDR1 SGHRS and CDR2 YFSETQ. This CDR3 has 15 amino acids. CDR3 nucleotide sequence: TGCGCCAGCAGCTTGGACCCGGGACTTCAAGAGACCCAGTACTTC. Encoded protein: CASSLDPGLQETQYF.

Here the CDR3 DNA reads TGTGCCAGCAGCGGACAGGGAAGGTCCTATGGCTACACCTTC. It specifies CASSGQGRSYGYTF. The rearrangement links TRBV6-1 to TRBJ1-2; the match to TRBD1 covers 8 bases. The germline gives CDR1 MNHNS, CDR2 SASEGT. J was trimmed by 4 bases and V by 6 bases; bases with no gene match: 7. The CDR3 has 14 residues.

The J gene is TRBJ2-3, the V gene TRBV30, with D unclear. The length of the CDR3 is 12 residues. The germline CDR1 and CDR2 sequences are GTSNPN and SVGIG (reference sequence). The germline V and J ends were trimmed by 4 bases and 4 bases, with 9 bases remaining between them. As DNA, the CDR3 is TGTGCCTGGATTTCCCCGCCAGATACGCAGTATTTT. Translating it yields CAWISPPDTQYF.

This clonotype was observed many times. This rearrangement joins TRBV5-1 to TRBJ2-7, with 9 nucleotides matching TRBD1. Germline CDR1 and CDR2: SGHRS and YFSETQ. The J segment lost 0 bases and the V segment lost 4 bases, leaving 8 bases of the junction unmatched. The CDR3 is made up of 16 amino acids. The chain's CDR3 is CASSPSGQGYSYEQYV. The CDR3 DNA reads TGCGCCAGCAGCCCCTCGGGACAGGGATACTCCTACGAGCAGTACGTC.

This clonotype was observed a handful of times. CDR3 bases: TGTGCCAGCAGATCCCCGGGAGGGGGAGAGACCCAGTACTTC. It codes for CASRSPGGGETQYF. The genes are TRBV6-2 or TRBV6-3 and TRBJ2-5, with 8 bases that match TRBD2. Germline V gene data show CDR1 as MNHEY and CDR2 as SVGEGT. The CDR3 totals 14 residues. The junction had 7 bases not matched to a gene; V was cut back by 6 bases and J by 4 bases.

This clonotype was counted ten times or more. The chain is built from TRBV6-6 and TRBJ2-5, with a weak D call TRBD1 (6 bases). Germline V gives CDR1 MNHNY, CDR2 SVGAGI (reference sequence). V lost 0 bases and J 5 bases, leaving 16 bases between the germline ends. CDR3 size: 16 residues. CDR3 amino acids: CASSYSSQGVGETQYF. In nucleotides, the CDR3 is TGTGCCAGCAGTTACTCATCACAGGGAGTCGGTGAGACCCAGTACTTC.

Ten or more counts support this clonotype. The chain is built from TRBV5-6 and TRBJ2-5; the D gene is possibly TRBD1 (5 bases). Looked up from germline, CDR1 is SGHDT and CDR2 is YYEEEE. The CDR3 extends over 14 amino acids. V lost 0 bases, J lost 1 base, and 7 bases lay in between. Here the CDR3 reads CASSLGTPQETQYF. In DNA, the CDR3 is TGTGCCAGCAGCTTGGGGACACCCCAAGAGACCCAGTACTTC.

This clonotype was observed many times. The V gene is TRBV20-1, the J gene TRBJ2-3, with a tentative D call TRBD1 (5 bases). There are 15 residues in the CDR3. The V and J ends lost 3 bases and 1 base respectively, with 14 bases between them. CDR1 is DFQATT, CDR2 SNEGSKA, per germline (reference sequence). In DNA form, the CDR3 reads TGCAGTGCTAGTGGGGCAAGGGATCGCACAGATACGCAGTATTTT. Translating it yields CSASGARDRTDTQYF.

This clonotype was recorded at least ten times. The V gene is TRBV15, the J gene TRBJ2-3, with TRBD2 matching over 10 bases. V lost 0 bases and J lost 0; bases outside the gene matches: 9. The length of the CDR3 is 19 residues. Germline CDR1 and CDR2: LNHNV and YYDKDF (reference sequence). CDR3 coding DNA: TGTGCCACCAGCAGAGATCAGGAGCGGGGGGGCCGGAGCACAGATACGCAGTATTTT. Its protein product is CATSRDQERGGRSTDTQYF.

This chain uses TRBV20-1 with TRBJ1-5; no clear D. Germline assignment: CDR1 DFQATT and CDR2 SNEGSKA (reference sequence). CDR3 size: 14 residues. Trimming took 3 bases from V and 3 from J, leaving 12 bases between them. The CDR3 loop is CSASNEGFNQPQHF. The CDR3 nucleotides read TGCAGTGCTAGTAATGAGGGATTCAATCAGCCCCAGCATTTT.

This clonotype was picked up many times. The gene calls are TRBV12-3 or TRBV12-4 and TRBJ1-4, with a weak D call TRBD1 (5 bases). The V end was cut by 4 bases, the J end by 7 bases, with 13 bases between. The CDR3 is made up of 14 amino acids. The CDR3 nucleotides are TGTGCCAGCAGTTCCGGCGGGGGGGGTGAAAAACTGTTTTTT. It codes for CASSSGGGGEKLFF.